One and the same sample provided the 14 T cell receptor beta chains below, sequenced in a study of shared clonotypes between healthy human individuals. Assay: immunoSEQ multiplex PCR; the TCRdb copy retains only in-frame clones and omits some. The data contain almost 750,000 clones, approximately 77% of them singletons. What was sequenced was memory CD4+ T cells sorted from blood. Subset: CD45RA-negative fraction. The receptors come from a woman under 40 in good health.

This rearrangement joins TRBV14 to TRBJ2-2; TRBD2 agrees at 14 bases. Unmatched junction bases numbered 7, after V lost 5 bases and J lost 5 bases. The CDR3 sequence is 17 residues long. CDR1 is SGHDN and CDR2 is FVKESK in the germline V gene. This CDR3 is CASSVTSGRGNTGELFF. The DNA for the CDR3 is TGTGCCAGCAGCGTGACTAGCGGGAGGGGTAATACCGGGGAGCTGTTTTTT.

This clone has at least ten counts. The gene calls are TRBV4-1 and TRBJ2-1, with a tentative D call TRBD2 (6 bases). The V gene lost 4 bases and the J gene lost 10 bases, with 17 bases spanning the gap. The CDR3 length is 14 residues. Per germline, CDR1 MGHRA and CDR2 YSYEKL. The CDR3 here is CASSPLLRAGEQFF. CDR3 in DNA: TGCGCCAGCAGCCCCCTCTTGAGAGCGGGCGAGCAGTTCTTC.

Worth noting for this clone: Other nucleotide sequences from this sample produce the same CDR3. CDR3 bases: TGTGCCAGCAATGACCGTGAGCAGTTCTTC. Encoded protein: CASNDREQFF. The chain combines TRBV2 with TRBJ2-1; D gene uncertain. The V gene's germline CDR1 is SNHLY and CDR2 FYNNEI. V lost 7 bases to trimming and J lost 9 bases, with 7 bases between them. The CDR3 sequence is 10 residues long.

The count of this clone is one. The chain joins TRBV27 to TRBJ2-3, with 13 positions matching TRBD2. CDR1 is MNHEY and CDR2 is SMNVEV in the germline V gene (reference sequence). The V and J ends lost 6 bases and 0 bases, in that order; junction bases with no gene match: 9. This CDR3 is 18 amino acids long. Here the CDR3 reads CASRGLAGRITSTDTQYF. The CDR3 region has the DNA TGTGCCAGCAGGGGACTAGCGGGACGAATTACTAGCACAGATACGCAGTATTTT.

The chain combines TRBV11-3 with TRBJ1-1, with no clear D. Germline CDR1 reads SGHNT; CDR2 reads YENEEA. CDR3 size: 13 residues. The germline V and J ends were trimmed by 2 bases and 7 bases, with 11 bases remaining between them. This CDR3 is CASSLLEGLEAFF. The DNA for the CDR3 is TGTGCCAGCAGCTTATTGGAGGGCCTTGAAGCTTTCTTT.

The chain links TRBV2 to TRBJ1-1, with D possibly TRBD1 on 6 matching bases. This CDR3 contains 15 residues. Trimming took off 5 bases at V and 5 bases at J, with 18 bases between the two ends. Germline V gene data show CDR1 as SNHLY and CDR2 as FYNNEI. The CDR3 DNA follows: TGTGCCAGCAGTCCCACGTCGGGGGCCTGGACTGAAGCTTTCTTT. It encodes CASSPTSGAWTEAFF.

Many counts were recorded for this clone. This chain joins TRBV6-6 and TRBJ1-2; no reliable D call. V lost 0 bases and J 8 bases, leaving 13 bases between the germline ends. Germline V CDR1 and CDR2: MNHNY, SVGAGI (reference sequence). The CDR3 sequence is 14 residues long. CDR3 coding DNA: TGTGCCAGCAGTTACTCGGCCGTAGCTAGAGGCTACACCTTC. This sequence encodes CASSYSAVARGYTF.

This chain joins TRBV5-6 and TRBJ2-7; 7 positions match TRBD1. The CDR3 runs to 14 residues. Germline CDR1 reads SGHDT; CDR2 reads YYEEEE. The trim removed 3 bases at V and 5 bases at J, leaving 8 bases unmatched. CDR3 region: CASSSLDRVDEQYF. CDR3 bases: TGTGCCAGCAGCTCGCTCGACAGGGTAGACGAGCAGTACTTC.

The sample holds a few counts of this clone. CDR3 coding DNA: TGTGCCAGCAGCTCTCCCCTTGGTAGCGGGAGCTCCTACGAGCAGTACTTC. This encodes CASSSPLGSGSSYEQYF. This rearrangement joins TRBV7-3 to TRBJ2-7; 9 bases line up with TRBD2. Trimming cost V 4 bases and J 0 bases; bases outside gene matches: 10. Germline V CDR1 and CDR2: SGHTA, FQGTGA. This CDR3 contains 17 residues.

The rearrangement uses TRBV5-1 and TRBJ1-4, with a weak D call TRBD1 (5 bases). The V gene's germline CDR1 is SGHRS and CDR2 YFSETQ. V lost 4 bases and J lost 0, with 10 bases in between. The CDR3 runs to 15 residues. This chain's CDR3 is CASSPGRPTNEKLFF. The CDR3 DNA reads TGCGCCAGCAGCCCGGGACGGCCAACTAATGAAAAACTGTTTTTT.

This sequence joins TRBV7-2 and TRBJ1-2; D uncertain. The CDR3 sequence is 13 residues long. From germline, CDR1 is SGHTA and CDR2 FQGNSA. V shed 2 bases and J shed 12 bases, with 16 bases lying between them. The DNA for the CDR3 is TGTGCCAGCAGCTTATCCAGGACCTCAGGAGACACCTTC. This encodes CASSLSRTSGDTF. The full variable domain, with the rest looked up from reference TRBV7-2 and TRBJ1-2, is GAGVSQSPSNKVTEKGKDVELRCDPISGHTALYWYRQSLGQGLEFLIYFQGNSAPDKSGLPSDRFSAERTGGSVSTLTIQRTQQEDSAVYLCASSLSRTSGDTFGSGTRLTVV.

This rearrangement joins TRBV7-9 to TRBJ2-3; 11 bases fit TRBD2. The CDR3 covers 16 residues. In germline, CDR1 is SEHNR, CDR2 FQNEAQ (reference sequence). The V and J ends lost 3 bases and 3 bases, in that order; junction bases with no gene match: 5. This CDR3 is CASSFKGLAVTDTQYF. The DNA for the CDR3 is TGTGCCAGCAGCTTTAAGGGACTAGCGGTAACAGATACGCAGTATTTT.

The rearrangement uses TRBV18 and TRBJ1-5; D may be TRBD1 (6 bases). The germline CDR1 and CDR2 sequences are KGHSH and LQKENI. The CDR3 is made up of 15 amino acids. Trimming took off 2 bases at V and 5 bases at J, with 13 bases between the two ends. The DNA of the CDR3 is TGTGCCAGCTCACCAGGTACAGGGCGGGATCAGCCCCAGCATTTT. Its protein is CASSPGTGRDQPQHF.

The chain is built from TRBV5-4 and TRBJ1-2, with no clear D. The CDR3 is 13 amino acids. Between the trimmed V and J ends, which lost 0 bases and 7 bases, there was a span of 10 bases. CDR1 SGHNT and CDR2 YYREEE come from the germline V gene (reference sequence). The DNA of the CDR3 is TGTGCCAGCAGCTTGGGTTCGGGAATTGGCTACACCTTC. This sequence encodes CASSLGSGIGYTF.